This paragraph reports one TCR beta chain. Its cognate antigen is unknown. Libraries were prepared by immunoSEQ multiplex PCR; TCRdb keeps only in-frame clonotypes and omits some of them. The sample contains 120,000 to 150,000 clones, more than 70% of which appear only once. The germline V gene encodes CDR1 LGHDT and CDR2 YNNKEL (reference sequence). This CDR3 comprises 14 residues. Trimming shortened V by 1 base and J by 1 base, and 6 bases separated the two germline ends. The source of the sample is a study of T cell responses to AZD1222 COVID-19 vaccine. Whole-study results and caveats: Reportedly, nearly half of unique spike TCRs recognized epitopes outside B.1.351/B.1.1.7 mutations.

The sequence was collected from an adult in good health. The input for sequencing was peripheral blood, taken on day 0 of AZD1222 vaccination. The rearrangement links TRBV3-1 (or the pseudogene TRBV3-2) to TRBJ2-3, with D hard to call. The CDR3 DNA is TGTGCCAGCAGCCAAGTGTCGGGCACAGATACGCAGTATTTT. Its translation is CASSQVSGTDTQYF.